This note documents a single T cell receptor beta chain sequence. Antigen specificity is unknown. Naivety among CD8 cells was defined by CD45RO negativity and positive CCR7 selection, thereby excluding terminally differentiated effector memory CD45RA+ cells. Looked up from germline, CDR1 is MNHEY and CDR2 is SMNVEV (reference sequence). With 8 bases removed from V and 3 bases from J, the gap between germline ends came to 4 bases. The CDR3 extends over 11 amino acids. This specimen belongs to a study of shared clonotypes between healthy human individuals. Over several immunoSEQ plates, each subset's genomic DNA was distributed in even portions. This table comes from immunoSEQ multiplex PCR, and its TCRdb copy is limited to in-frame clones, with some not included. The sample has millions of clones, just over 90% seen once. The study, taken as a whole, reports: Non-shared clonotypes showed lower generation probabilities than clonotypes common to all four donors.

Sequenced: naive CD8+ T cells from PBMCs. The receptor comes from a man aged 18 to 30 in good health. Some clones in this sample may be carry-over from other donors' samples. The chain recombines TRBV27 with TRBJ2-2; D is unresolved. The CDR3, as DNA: TGTGCCAGCTTCTACACCGGGGAGCTGTTTTTT. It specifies CASFYTGELFF.